This TCR beta chain was sequenced for a study of cytomegalovirus exposure and HLA in healthy donors. Whole-study results and caveats: According to the study, roughly 160 TCR beta chains were cytomegalovirus-associated. Because they were indistinguishable, some V segments, including TRBV6-2 and TRBV6-3, were excluded. Accurate predictions that matched the HLA-A and HLA-B alleles of most subjects were reportedly made from TCR beta sequences.

This CDR3 is 15 amino acids long. Germline V gene lookup returns CDR1 MNHEY and CDR2 SMNVEV (reference sequence). Trimming took 3 bases from V and 3 from J, leaving 14 bases between them. PCR employed 60 Vbeta and 13 Jbeta primers. Profiled with immunoSEQ multiplex PCR; TCRdb holds only in-frame clones, not every one. The data hold some 120,000 clones, with approximately 74% observed a single time. For this clone: Its antigen is undetermined.

Material: PBMCs. V usage is TRBV27 and J usage is TRBJ1-2, with a tentative D call TRBD1 (5 bases). The sequence came from a middle-aged man in good health and CMV-seropositive. The chain's CDR3 is CASSFSRDSYYGYTF. In DNA form, the CDR3 reads TGTGCCAGCAGTTTTAGCAGGGACTCATACTATGGCTACACCTTC.